The 14 T cell receptor beta chains below all came from one sample that was sequenced in a study of response to subunit inactivated influenza vaccine. TCRdb processed the RT-PCR reads anew with MiXCR; each CDR3 protein has one entry. The sample has some 570,000 distinct CDR3 sequences, approximately 10% seen once. These data were likewise used in another study, on T cells expressing NK-cell markers. That source notes: The authors generated TCR beta cDNA through 5'RACE template switching with UMIs.

The sample in question was PBMCs from blood, obtained on the day of vaccination. These receptors were taken from a man aged 50-60 years who received an inactivated influenza vaccine.

The rearrangement links TRBV27 to TRBJ2-7, with D unclear. V was shortened by 5 bases and J by 3 bases, with 11 bases between the two germline ends. Per germline, CDR1 MNHEY and CDR2 SMNVEV (reference sequence). This CDR3 is 13 amino acids long. In DNA, the CDR3 is TGTGCCAGCAGTGATTTATCGGGCTACGAGCAGTACTTC. It translates to CASSDLSGYEQYF.

In its sample, this clonotype was seen a few times. The V call is TRBV7-2, the J call TRBJ1-2; D remains unclear. This CDR3 has 15 residues. The V gene lost 0 bases and the J gene lost 0 bases, with 8 bases spanning the gap. Germline lookup yields CDR1 SGHTA and CDR2 FQGNSA. CDR3 sequence reads: CASSLASEANYGYTF. In DNA, the CDR3 is TGTGCCAGCAGCTTAGCCTCAGAAGCTAACTATGGCTACACCTTC.

The chain carries TRBV2 and TRBJ2-1, with D perhaps matching TRBD2 (7 bases). The CDR3 is made up of 12 amino acids. The germline CDR1 and CDR2 sequences are SNHLY and FYNNEI. V lost 4 bases to trimming and J lost 10 bases, with 11 bases between them. The CDR3 sequence is CASSGWGGEQFF. The CDR3 coding sequence is TGTGCCAGCAGTGGATGGGGGGGCGAGCAGTTCTTC.

There are a few counts of this clonotype. The chain is built from TRBV27 and TRBJ1-3, with unresolved D. Germline CDR1 MNHEY, CDR2 SMNVEV (reference sequence). This CDR3 has 13 amino acids. V lost 6 bases to trimming and J lost 2 bases, with 8 bases between them. The CDR3 reads CASSFAPGNTIYF. The DNA for the CDR3 is TGTGCCAGCAGCTTCGCTCCTGGAAACACCATATATTTT.

This clonotype was seen ten or more times. This rearrangement joins TRBV4-1 to TRBJ2-3; 11 bases agree with TRBD2. The CDR3 has 17 amino acids. Unmatched junction bases numbered 12, after V lost 2 bases and J lost 8 bases. Germline V lookup: CDR1 MGHRA, CDR2 YSYEKL. This CDR3 is CASSQFTGTSGPSTQYF. The CDR3 region has the DNA TGCGCCAGCAGCCAATTCACCGGGACTAGCGGCCCAAGTACGCAGTATTTT.

This clonotype was observed a handful of times. The genes are TRBV28 and TRBJ2-2, with D maybe TRBD2 (5 bases). CDR1 is MDHEN, CDR2 SYDVKM, per germline. V was trimmed by 2 bases and J by 5 bases, leaving 15 bases between them. This CDR3 is built from 16 residues. The CDR3 DNA reads TGTGCCAGCAGTTTACGAGTGGGAGTGGTGACCGGGGAGCTGTTTTTT. Translation gives CASSLRVGVVTGELFF.

This clonotype was found a few times. The V gene is TRBV12-3 or TRBV12-4, the J gene TRBJ2-3, with unresolved D. CDR3 length equals 13 residues. V lost 2 bases, J lost 8 bases, and 11 bases lay in between. CDR3: CASSLPELGTQYF. CDR3 nucleotides: TGTGCCAGCAGTTTACCAGAGCTGGGTACGCAGTATTTT.

This clonotype was recorded a few times. The chain joins TRBV27 to TRBJ2-1, with D possibly matching TRBD2 (6 bases). CDR1 is MNHEY and CDR2 is SMNVEV in the germline V gene (reference sequence). The CDR3 loop spans 17 amino acids. V lost 4 bases and J lost 7, with 23 bases in between. The CDR3 DNA reads as TGTGCCAGCAGTTACTTTAGCGGTCCCACTAACAAAAATGAGCAGTTCTTC. This translates into CASSYFSGPTNKNEQFF.

The rearrangement joins TRBV15 to TRBJ2-2, with unresolved D. Trimming pared 0 bases from V and 0 bases from J, leaving 11 bases between. Germline CDR1 and CDR2: LNHNV and YYDKDF (reference sequence). This CDR3 has 17 residues. CDR3 DNA: TGTGCCACCAGCAGAGATCGTCTACACGCGAACACCGGGGAGCTGTTTTTT. This translates into CATSRDRLHANTGELFF.

This clonotype turned up a few times. This chain uses TRBV10-3 with TRBJ2-7; 7 positions agree with TRBD1. Germline CDR1 and CDR2: ENHRY and SYGVKD. The junction had 14 bases not matched to a gene; V was cut back by 6 bases and J by 3 bases. This CDR3 contains 16 residues. The CDR3 loop reads CAIRSDRSLGYYEQYF. For the CDR3, the DNA is TGTGCCATCAGGTCGGACAGGAGTTTGGGTTACTACGAGCAGTACTTC.

The chain is built from TRBV7-9 and TRBJ1-2, with D possibly being TRBD1 (5 bases). The CDR3 totals 15 residues. Germline CDR1 reads SEHNR; CDR2 reads FQNEAQ (reference sequence). The V end was cut by 5 bases, the J end by 0 bases, with 13 bases between. CDR3 in amino acids: CASSTRDRPNYGYTF. CDR3 coding DNA: TGTGCCAGCAGCACCCGGGACCGCCCTAACTATGGCTACACCTTC.

The rearrangement joins TRBV15 to TRBJ2-1; 11 nucleotides match TRBD2. With V trimmed by 5 bases and J by 8 bases, 11 bases remained unmatched. This CDR3 spans 16 amino acids. Germline V gene data show CDR1 as LNHNV and CDR2 as YYDKDF (reference sequence). This CDR3 reads CATSVSGGAWVDEQFF. CDR3 nucleotides: TGTGCCACCAGCGTTAGCGGGGGGGCCTGGGTGGATGAGCAGTTCTTC. Filled out from reference TRBV15 and TRBJ2-1, the complete variable domain reads DAMVIQNPRYQVTQFGKPVTLSCSQTLNHNVMYWYQQKSSQAPKLLFHYYDKDFNNEADTPDNFQSRRPNTSFCFLDIRSPGLGDTAMYLCATSVSGGAWVDEQFFGPGTRLTVL.

This clonotype was seen a few times. The rearrangement uses TRBV7-2 and TRBJ2-7; D gene ambiguous. Germline assignment: CDR1 SGHTA and CDR2 FQGNSA. This CDR3 is 15 amino acids long. Trimming pared 5 bases from V and 0 bases from J, leaving 14 bases between. The CDR3: CASSQVGSSSYEQYF. The CDR3 DNA is TGTGCCAGCAGCCAGGTCGGGTCTAGCTCCTACGAGCAGTACTTC.

Only a few counts were recorded for this clonotype. The chain is built from TRBV29-1 and TRBJ1-2, with D perhaps matching TRBD1 (6 bases). V dropped 5 bases and J dropped 1 base, with 11 bases sitting between them. The CDR3 consists of 13 residues. The germline V gene has CDR1 SQVTM and CDR2 ANQGSEA. CDR3 DNA sequence: TGCAGCGTTAGCGGCAGGGGTAACTATGGCTACACCTTC. It translates to CSVSGRGNYGYTF.